Listed below are T cell receptor beta chains from one sample, sequenced in a study of blood T cell repertoires in COVID-19. Produced via immunoSEQ multiplex PCR; TCRdb's table is partial and in-frame only. The sample consists of around 170,000 clones, less than 85% of them appearing once. Material for sequencing was PBMCs or T cells enriched from blood (not recorded which). All receptors derive from a middle-aged man who had recovered from COVID-19. CDR3s include the opening cysteine and the closing phenylalanine or tryptophan. Each record gives: CDR3 length, D gene, V gene, J gene, clone size, CDR3 DNA, CDR3 protein. The D gene is left open where the match is weak. The size of a clone is reported for some rows only, either as once, few or many, or as a class for expanded clones.

length: 11; D: -; V: TRBV20-1; J: TRBJ1-2; size: -; DNA: TGCAGTGCTAGTGCGGGGGATGGCTACACCTTC; CDR3: CSASAGDGYTF
length: 14; D: TRBD2; V: TRBV3-1/TRBV3-2; J: TRBJ2-7; size: -; DNA: TGTGCCAGCAGTCTTAGCGGGGGGGATTACGAGCAGTACTTC; CDR3: CASSLSGGDYEQYF
length: 14; D: -; V: TRBV30; J: TRBJ1-2; size: -; DNA: TGTGCCTGGAGGAGAGACAGTGGGTCGGGTGGCTACACCTTC; CDR3: CAWRRDSGSGGYTF
length: 13; D: TRBD1; V: TRBV5-4; J: TRBJ1-2; size: -; DNA: TGTGCCAGCAGCCAGGGACAGAACTATGGCTACACCTTC; CDR3: CASSQGQNYGYTF
length: 15; D: TRBD2; V: TRBV2; J: TRBJ2-5; size: -; DNA: TGTGCCAGCAGTGAAATTGCGGGGGGGGAGGAGACCCAGTACTTC; CDR3: CASSEIAGGEETQYF
length: 14; D: -; V: TRBV30; J: TRBJ1-5; size: -; DNA: TGTGCCTGGAGTTGGGCCGATAGCAATCAGCCCCAGCATTTT; CDR3: CAWSWADSNQPQHF
length: 15; D: TRBD2; V: TRBV3-1/TRBV3-2; J: TRBJ2-7; size: once; DNA: TGTGCCAGCAGCCAGCGGACTAGCCAATCCTACGAGCAGTACTTC; CDR3: CASSQRTSQSYEQYF
length: 13; D: -; V: TRBV6-5; J: TRBJ1-1; size: -; DNA: TGTGCCAGCCTGACAGTCATGAACACTGAAGCTTTCTTT; CDR3: CASLTVMNTEAFF
length: 15; D: -; V: TRBV7-6; J: TRBJ1-4; size: few; DNA: TGTGCCAGCAGCTTAGGGAACAGCCCTAATGAAAAACTGTTTTTT; CDR3: CASSLGNSPNEKLFF
length: 18; D: -; V: TRBV21-1; J: TRBJ2-5; size: -; DNA: TGTGCCAGCAGCAAAGCGGAGGACAGCGGTCCCAAGGTACGGACCCAGTACTTC; CDR3: CASSKAEDSGPKVRTQYF
length: 16; D: TRBD2; V: TRBV2; J: TRBJ2-1; size: -; DNA: TGTGCCAGCAGTGTATCCCGAGCGGGGGCTTACAATGAGCAGTTCTTC; CDR3: CASSVSRAGAYNEQFF
length: 14; D: -; V: TRBV27; J: TRBJ1-4; size: -; DNA: TGTGCCAGCAGTTTCCAGGGGATTAATGAAAAACTGTTTTTT; CDR3: CASSFQGINEKLFF
length: 14; D: -; V: TRBV4-1; J: TRBJ2-7; size: -; DNA: TGCGCCAGCAGCCAAGCCCCGACTTCCTACGAGCAGTACTTC; CDR3: CASSQAPTSYEQYF